Listed below are T cell receptor beta chains from one sample, sequenced in a study of blood T cell repertoires in COVID-19. Assay: immunoSEQ multiplex PCR; the TCRdb copy retains only in-frame clones and omits some. The sample holds under 250,000 clones, 82% seen once. The sequenced material came from PBMCs or T cells enriched from blood (not recorded which). These receptors were collected from a woman aged 60-70 years who had recovered from COVID-19. Each CDR3 is given with its conserved first and last residue. A D gene is named only where the DNA matches it firmly. Size is stated for part of the rows, as once, few or many counts, or as a class when the clone is expanded.

>.|TRBV27|TRBJ1-2|many
TGTGCCAGCAGTTTAGGCACGGGGAACTATGGCTACACCTTC
CASSLGTGNYGYTF
>TRBD2|TRBV24-1|TRBJ2-1|once
TGTGCCACCAGTGAGGTAGCGGGAGGGCGGCAGTTCTTC
CATSEVAGGRQFF
>.|TRBV2|TRBJ1-3|.
TGTGCCAGCAGTGCCAGGGGTGGCGGAAACACCATATATTTT
CASSARGGGNTIYF
>TRBD2|TRBV11-3|TRBJ2-1|.
TGTGCCAGCAGCCCTGGACTAGCGGGAGGGAGGGGTGAGCAGTTCTTC
CASSPGLAGGRGEQFF
>.|TRBV5-8|TRBJ2-3|.
TGTGCCAGCAGCCCGAGTGTGAAAGATACGCAGTATTTT
CASSPSVKDTQYF
>.|TRBV12-3/TRBV12-4|TRBJ1-1|.
TGTGCCAGCAGCGGAGAGGTGGGCACTGAAGCTTTCTTT
CASSGEVGTEAFF
>.|TRBV29-1|TRBJ2-1|.
TGCAGCGCCGCCCCACATAACTACAATGAGCAGTTCTTC
CSAAPHNYNEQFF
>TRBD1|TRBV11-2|TRBJ1-3|.
TGTGCCAGCAGCTTAGGGGGGACAGGGTTCTCCATATATTTT
CASSLGGTGFSIYF
>.|TRBV9|TRBJ1-1|.
TGTGCCAGCAGCGTTGCAGGGGTTGGTGACACTGAAGCTTTCTTT
CASSVAGVGDTEAFF
>TRBD1|TRBV29-1|TRBJ1-1|.
TGCAGCGTTGAGCGTTCGGGACAGCCTTCTGTAGCTTTCTTT
CSVERSGQPSVAFF
>.|TRBV5-4|TRBJ2-5|.
TGTGCCAGCAGCCCCGGTGGCAGGCTTCAAGAGACCCAGTACTTC
CASSPGGRLQETQYF
>TRBD1|TRBV7-6|TRBJ1-2|.
TGTGCCAGCAGCCGAGCCGGGACAGGGAGGGACTATGGCTACACCTTC
CASSRAGTGRDYGYTF
>TRBD2|TRBV15|TRBJ2-1|.
TGTGCCACCAGCGGGAGCAATACCGGGACTACGGTGATAACTGAGCAGTTCTTC
CATSGSNTGTTVITEQFF
>.|TRBV7-2|TRBJ2-7|.
TGTGCCAGCAGCTTCACCAGAGGGAGTGGGTACGAGCAGTACTTC
CASSFTRGSGYEQYF
>TRBD2|TRBV5-1|TRBJ2-3|.
TGCGCCAGCAGCGAATCAGCGGGAGCGGTAGATACGCAGTATTTT
CASSESAGAVDTQYF
>.|TRBV6-4|TRBJ1-1|few
TGTGCCAGCAGCCAAGACTCGAACACTGAAGCTTTCTTT
CASSQDSNTEAFF
>TRBD1|TRBV6-5|TRBJ2-7|.
TGTGCCAGCAGTTACTCCACCGGACAGGATAGCTACGAGCAGTACTTC
CASSYSTGQDSYEQYF
>.|TRBV5-6|TRBJ1-5|.
TGTGCCAGCAGCATGCGGGATTCCCATAGCAATCAGCCCCAGCATTTT
CASSMRDSHSNQPQHF
>.|TRBV2|TRBJ2-2|.
TGTGCCAGCAGTAAAGAAAACCCCCCTTACGGGGAAGGCACCGGGGAGCTGTTTTTT
CASSKENPPYGEGTGELFF
>TRBD1|TRBV12-3/TRBV12-4|TRBJ1-2|few
TGTGCCAGCAGGCTAACAGGGGGCTCTGGCTACACCTTC
CASRLTGGSGYTF
>.|TRBV13|TRBJ1-3|.
TGTGCCAGCAGCTTAGTGGGACACCTCTCTGGAAACACCATATATTTT
CASSLVGHLSGNTIYF
>TRBD1|TRBV18|TRBJ1-1|.
TGTGCCAGCTCCAATACAGGGGAAAACACTGAAGCTTTCTTT
CASSNTGENTEAFF
>TRBD1|TRBV6-2/TRBV6-3|TRBJ1-2|.
TGTGCCAGCAGTCCGGACAGGGGGCGCTCCTATGGCTACACCTTC
CASSPDRGRSYGYTF
>TRBD1|TRBV2|TRBJ2-7|.
TGTGCCAGCAGAGGGAGGACAGGGACCTCCTACGAGCAGTACTTC
CASRGRTGTSYEQYF
>TRBD1|TRBV5-6|TRBJ1-4|.
TGTGCCAGCAGCTTGGTCGGGACAGGGATGGGGAATGAAAAACTGTTTTTT
CASSLVGTGMGNEKLFF
>.|TRBV6-2/TRBV6-3|TRBJ2-6|.
TGTGCCAGCAGTTACTCGATACAGGTGGTGGCTGGGGCCAACGTCCTGACTTTC
CASSYSIQVVAGANVLTF
>.|TRBV5-5|TRBJ2-5|.
TGTGCCAGCAGCACCGGACACGCAGGGCAAGAGACCCAGTACTTC
CASSTGHAGQETQYF
>TRBD2|TRBV5-4|TRBJ2-5|.
TGTGCCAGCAGCCAGACTAGCGGAGAGCAAGAGACCCAGTACTTC
CASSQTSGEQETQYF
>TRBD2|TRBV3-1/TRBV3-2|TRBJ2-3|.
TGTGCCAGCAGCCAAGCCTCCGTTTCTAGCGGGAGATATGATACGCAGTATTTT
CASSQASVSSGRYDTQYF
>.|TRBV10-3|TRBJ1-5|.
TGTGCCATCAGTGAAGCCGACTTTAGCAATCAGCCCCAGCATTTT
CAISEADFSNQPQHF
>.|TRBV27|TRBJ2-7|.
TGTGCCAGCAGTTCGACAGGAGCTTTGGGGTACTTC
CASSSTGALGYF
>TRBD1|TRBV10-1|TRBJ2-7|.
TGCGCCAGCGTCGACAGGGGTCCCTACGAGCAGTACTTC
CASVDRGPYEQYF
>TRBD1|TRBV5-1|TRBJ2-2|.
TGCGCCAGCAGCTTGAAGCGAGGACAGGGTATGGCCGGGGAGCTGTTTTTT
CASSLKRGQGMAGELFF
>.|TRBV7-2|TRBJ1-4|.
TGTGCCAGCAGCTACGATTGGAGGGATGAAAAACTGTTTTTT
CASSYDWRDEKLFF
>.|TRBV4-3|TRBJ1-1|.
TGCGCCAGCAGCCAAGAGCTTGCCTTGGGGGGCACTGAAGCTTTCTTT
CASSQELALGGTEAFF
>.|TRBV29-1|TRBJ2-7|.
TGCAGCGTAGGGGTAAAGACAGGTCCTGACGAGCAGTACTTC
CSVGVKTGPDEQYF
>TRBD1|TRBV19|TRBJ1-2|.
TGTGCCAGTAGACGAATAGAGACAGGGGAGGATGGCTACACCTTC
CASRRIETGEDGYTF
>TRBD2|TRBV6-6|TRBJ2-3|.
TGTGCCAGCAGTCCCCGGGAAGCGGGAGTCCGAGCAGATACGCAGTATTTT
CASSPREAGVRADTQYF